The 27 T cell receptor beta chains below all came from one sample that was sequenced in a study of blood T cell repertoires in COVID-19. Assay used: immunoSEQ multiplex PCR; TCRdb lists only in-frame clones, some missing. The repertoire holds 210,000 or so clones, about four fifths seen once, with 5% to 6.5% in the top ten. The source material was peripheral blood. All receptors come from a woman in her sixties or seventies with active or convalescent COVID-19.

The chain has TRBV5-5 and TRBJ1-6; no firm D call. From germline, CDR1 is SGHKS and CDR2 YYEKEE (reference sequence). The CDR3 is 15 amino acids. Deletions cut 1 base from V and 5 bases from J, with 10 bases between. The CDR3 loop reads CASSLSGRDNSPLHF. CDR3 nucleotide sequence: TGTGCCAGCAGCTTGAGTGGGCGAGATAATTCACCCCTCCACTTT.

The V call is TRBV10-3, the J call TRBJ2-1, with 13 bases that match TRBD2. Germline CDR1 ENHRY, CDR2 SYGVKD. The CDR3 extends over 16 amino acids. Trimming took 2 bases from V and 12 from J; bases not matched to a gene: 10. CDR3 amino acids: CAISEGRTSGRLRQFF. For the CDR3, the DNA is TGTGCCATCAGTGAGGGTCGGACTAGCGGGAGATTACGGCAGTTCTTC.

This chain connects TRBV11-1 to TRBJ2-3; D might be TRBD2 (5 bases). CDR3 size: 13 residues. Germline values: CDR1 SGHAT, CDR2 FQDESV (reference sequence). V was clipped by 4 bases and J by 4 bases, with 9 bases between them. The CDR3, as DNA: TGTGCCAGCAGCTCCGGGGTACCAGATACGCAGTATTTT. Protein: CASSSGVPDTQYF.

The chain couples TRBV2 to TRBJ2-1; D might be TRBD2 (6 bases). This CDR3 has 14 residues. Trimming took 3 bases from V and 6 from J, leaving 12 bases between them. Germline V gives CDR1 SNHLY, CDR2 FYNNEI. CDR3 amino acids: CASSETRGGNEQFF. The CDR3 coding sequence is TGTGCCAGCAGTGAGACTAGAGGTGGCAATGAGCAGTTCTTC.

In nucleotides, the CDR3 is TGTGCCAGCAGTTTCCTTCGATCCGGGACTAGCACGAGCTCCTACAATGAGCAGTTCTTC. Its translation is CASSFLRSGTSTSSYNEQFF. The chain has TRBV27 and TRBJ2-1; 9 bases match TRBD2. Germline V gene sequence: CDR1 MNHEY, CDR2 SMNVEV (reference sequence). The J segment lost 0 bases and the V segment lost 3 bases, leaving 15 bases of the junction unmatched. The CDR3 spans 20 residues.

V gene TRBV9 combines with J gene TRBJ2-3; a weak D match, TRBD2 (5 bases). There are 15 residues in the CDR3. The germline gives CDR1 SGDLS, CDR2 YYNGEE. Trimming removed 2 bases from V and 4 bases from J, with 14 bases in between. The CDR3 region is CASSVSGKRADTQYF. In nucleotides, the CDR3 is TGTGCCAGCAGCGTGTCCGGGAAGAGGGCAGATACGCAGTATTTT.

V gene TRBV5-1 combines with J gene TRBJ2-7; TRBD2 might be the D (5 bases). The CDR3 consists of 13 residues. Trimming cost V 3 bases and J 1 base, with 8 bases left between them. Germline V gene lookup returns CDR1 SGHRS and CDR2 YFSETQ. The CDR3 bases are TGCGCCAGCAGCTCGGGATCTTCCTACGAGCAGTACTTC. This encodes CASSSGSSYEQYF.

The rearrangement joins TRBV2 to TRBJ1-5; D may be TRBD1 (5 bases). Germline-derived CDR1 and CDR2 are SNHLY and FYNNEI. Deletions cut 8 bases from V and 3 bases from J, with 14 bases between. The CDR3 sequence is 14 residues long. The CDR3 nucleotides are TGTGCCAGCGGGGGAGGGGCGGCCAATCAGCCCCAGCATTTT. Encoded protein: CASGGGAANQPQHF.

V is TRBV9 and J is TRBJ1-4, with D possibly being TRBD1 (5 bases). Germline V gene sequence: CDR1 SGDLS, CDR2 YYNGEE. Trimming removed 3 bases at V and 7 bases at J, with 16 bases between. CDR3 length: 15 amino acids. CDR3 DNA sequence: TGTGCCAGCAGCGGCCCGACCCTTGGGGCTGAAAAACTGTTTTTT. Translated: CASSGPTLGAEKLFF.

This chain connects TRBV6-1 to TRBJ2-7, with TRBD2 as a possible D gene (6 bases). CDR3 length: 14 amino acids. The V end was cut by 2 bases, the J end by 3 bases, with 11 bases between. Per the germline V gene, CDR1 is MNHNS and CDR2 is SASEGT. CDR3 in DNA: TGTGCCAGCAGTGAATGGGGGGTGAGCTACGAGCAGTACTTC. Encoded protein: CASSEWGVSYEQYF.

The chain has TRBV28 and TRBJ2-7, with a tentative D call TRBD1 (6 bases). V gave up 6 bases and J gave up 3 bases, with 18 bases separating them. This CDR3 has 15 residues. Germline values: CDR1 MDHEN, CDR2 SYDVKM. CDR3 DNA: TGTGCCAGCAGCCTTGGGGGCGCGGCTTTCTACGAGCAGTACTTC. Residues: CASSLGGAAFYEQYF.

This clone was counted only a few times. The V and J genes are TRBV21-1 and TRBJ1-1; the table assigns TRBD1, which was not confirmed against the DNA. TRBV21-1 is a documented pseudogene. This CDR3 spans 13 amino acids. The chain's CDR3 is CASSYRGLAEAFF. The CDR3 DNA reads TGTGCCAGCAGCTATAGGGGGCTCGCTGAAGCTTTCTTT.

The chain is built from TRBV7-9 and TRBJ2-1, with 8 bases identical to TRBD2. Germline assignment: CDR1 SEHNR and CDR2 FQNEAQ (reference sequence). This CDR3 has 16 residues. The V segment lost 5 bases and the J segment 6 bases; nucleotides outside the gene matches: 12. In nucleotides, the CDR3 is TGTGCCAGCAGCCTCCTCGGGACTAGAGTTTTCAATGAGCAGTTCTTC. Its translation is CASSLLGTRVFNEQFF.

V gene TRBV10-3 combines with J gene TRBJ2-7, with 9 nucleotides matching TRBD1. CDR1 and CDR2 from the germline V gene are ENHRY and SYGVKD. This CDR3 has 15 amino acids. V gave up 2 bases and J gave up 2 bases; unmatched junction bases: 4. CDR3 region: CAISEGQGSPYEQYF. The DNA for the CDR3 is TGTGCCATCAGTGAGGGACAGGGGAGTCCCTACGAGCAGTACTTC.

This clone was seen only once. The CDR3 reads CASSLGQREWSYEQYF. The CDR3 coding sequence is TGCGCCAGCAGCTTGGGCCAGCGGGAGTGGTCCTACGAGCAGTACTTC. This chain uses TRBV5-1 with TRBJ2-7, with 8 bases that match TRBD2. This CDR3 contains 16 residues. CDR1 is SGHRS and CDR2 is YFSETQ in the germline V gene. Trimming cost V 0 bases and J 1 base; bases outside gene matches: 6.

This rearrangement joins TRBV5-6 to TRBJ1-1, with 8 bases identical to TRBD1. This CDR3 contains 15 residues. Germline V gene sequence: CDR1 SGHDT, CDR2 YYEEEE. Trimming cost V 4 bases and J 6 bases; bases outside gene matches: 11. The CDR3 sequence: CASSPGQGSVAEAFF. Here the CDR3 DNA reads TGTGCCAGCAGCCCCGGACAGGGATCGGTCGCTGAAGCTTTCTTT.

V is TRBV7-2 and J is TRBJ2-5; 7 nucleotides agree with TRBD1. CDR1 is SGHTA, CDR2 FQGNSA, per germline. The CDR3 runs 13 residues. Unmatched junction bases numbered 5, after V lost 5 bases and J lost 5 bases. CDR3 loop: CASSHDRVETQYF. CDR3 in DNA: TGTGCCAGCAGCCACGACAGGGTCGAGACCCAGTACTTC.

The gene calls are TRBV2 and TRBJ2-3; D remains unclear. The germline V and J ends were trimmed by 6 bases and 1 base, with 17 bases remaining between them. This CDR3 has 16 residues. Germline assignment: CDR1 SNHLY and CDR2 FYNNEI. DNA for the CDR3: TGTGCCAGCAGCGAATCAGCGAGAATAGGCACAGATACGCAGTATTTT. Translation: CASSESARIGTDTQYF.

The CDR3 sequence: CASSLGGFETQYF. CDR3 nucleotide sequence: TGCGCCAGCAGCTTGGGGGGCTTTGAGACCCAGTACTTC. V gene TRBV5-1 combines with J gene TRBJ2-5, with D possibly being TRBD1 (5 bases). CDR3 size: 13 residues. The V end lost 0 bases, the J end lost 5 bases, and 8 bases lay between the germline ends. Germline CDR1 reads SGHRS; CDR2 reads YFSETQ.

The genes are TRBV12-5 and TRBJ2-3; tentatively, D is TRBD1 (6 bases). Looked up from germline, CDR1 is LGHNT and CDR2 is FRNRAP. CDR3 length: 14 amino acids. V was shortened by 1 base and J by 2 bases, with 7 bases between the two germline ends. CDR3 sequence: CASGLGTVTDTQYF. CDR3 nucleotides: TGTGCTAGTGGTTTGGGGACAGTCACAGATACGCAGTATTTT.

As DNA, the CDR3 is TGTGCCAGTAGTATAGAATCGCGGCTGGCGGGGGGTACGCAGTATTTT. It specifies CASSIESRLAGGTQYF. The V and J genes are TRBV19 and TRBJ2-3, with 8 nucleotides matching TRBD2. In germline, CDR1 is LNHDA, CDR2 SQIVND (reference sequence). The CDR3 has 16 residues. V shed 0 bases and J 8 bases; nucleotides not matched to a gene: 10. The full variable domain, in which reference TRBV19 and TRBJ2-3 provide the parts outside the CDR3, is DGGITQSPKYLFRKEGQNVTLSCEQNLNHDAMYWYRQDPGQGLRLIYYSQIVNDFQKGDIAEGYSVSREKKESFPLTVTSAQKNPTAFYLCASSIESRLAGGTQYFGPGTRLTVL.

The chain couples TRBV7-3 to TRBJ2-3; possibly TRBD2 for D (6 bases). Trimming took off 3 bases at V and 2 bases at J, with 15 bases between the two ends. The CDR3 covers 16 residues. The germline gives CDR1 SGHTA, CDR2 FQGTGA. CDR3 protein: CASSLGLAGNTDTQYF. The CDR3 DNA follows: TGTGCCAGCAGCTTGGGGTTGGCGGGAAACACAGATACGCAGTATTTT. Combining the CDR3 with reference TRBV7-3 and TRBJ2-3 gives the whole variable domain GAGVSQTPSNKVTEKGKYVELRCDPISGHTALYWYRQSLGQGPEFLIYFQGTGAADDSGLPNDRFFAVRPEGSVSTLKIQRTERGDSAVYLCASSLGLAGNTDTQYFGPGTRLTVL.

The chain joins TRBV7-2 to TRBJ2-3, with D possibly being TRBD1 (5 bases). Trimming took 3 bases from V and 2 from J, leaving 12 bases between them. The CDR3 length is 15 residues. Per the germline V gene, CDR1 is SGHTA and CDR2 is FQGNSA. This CDR3 is CASSFILGATDTQYF. As DNA, the CDR3 is TGTGCCAGCAGCTTTATTTTAGGGGCCACAGATACGCAGTATTTT.

This clone was counted between two and nine times. The chain is built from TRBV10-1 and TRBJ2-1; 9 bases are a match to TRBD2. The CDR3 spans 14 residues. From germline, CDR1 is WNHNN and CDR2 SYGVQD (reference sequence). After removal of 6 bases from V and 8 bases from J, the junction contained 8 bases not matched to a gene. CDR3 sequence: CASRGSGRTDEQFF. As DNA, the CDR3 is TGCGCCAGCAGGGGTAGCGGGAGAACCGATGAGCAGTTCTTC.

The V gene is TRBV12-5, the J gene TRBJ2-1, with a weak D call TRBD2 (5 bases). V lost 0 bases, J lost 2 bases, and 11 bases lay in between. Germline CDR1 is LGHNT and CDR2 is FRNRAP. This CDR3 region has 16 residues. CDR3: CASGLVSSLAYNEQFF. The DNA of the CDR3 is TGTGCTAGTGGTTTGGTCTCCTCACTAGCCTACAATGAGCAGTTCTTC.

This clone was seen just once. The chain carries TRBV11-1 and TRBJ2-1, with 13 bases lining up with TRBD2. The CDR3 is 15 residues long. V lost 5 bases and J lost 7; bases outside the gene matches: 5. Germline V gene sequence: CDR1 SGHAT, CDR2 FQDESV (reference sequence). DNA for the CDR3: TGTGCCAGCAGCCGGGGACTAGCGGGGCTTAATGAGCAGTTCTTC. It specifies CASSRGLAGLNEQFF. The variable domain in full, with the rest retrieved from reference TRBV11-1 and TRBJ2-1, is EAEVAQSPRYKITEKSQAVAFWCDPISGHATLYWYRQILGQGPELLVQFQDESVVDDSQLPKDRFSAERLKGVDSTLKIQPAELGDSAMYLCASSRGLAGLNEQFFGPGTRLTVL.

The chain employs TRBV7-9 and TRBJ2-2; 11 bases are shared with TRBD1. The CDR3 spans 16 residues. The V segment lost 4 bases and the J segment 4 bases; nucleotides outside the gene matches: 5. CDR1 SEHNR and CDR2 FQNEAQ come from the germline V gene (reference sequence). The CDR3 spells CASSSGQGASTGELFF. The CDR3, as DNA: TGTGCCAGCAGCTCCGGACAGGGGGCAAGCACCGGGGAGCTGTTTTTT.